The rows below give T cell receptor beta chains drawn from one sample of a study of CD8 T cells in ankylosing spondylitis. A single record per CDR3 protein comes from TCRdb applying MiXCR to the 5' RACE reads. Of 100,000 to 150,000 distinct CDR3 sequences in the sample, around 13% were seen once. The sequenced material came from blood, either unsorted or a sorted T cell fraction (not recorded which). The receptors come from a female donor with ankylosing spondylitis or in good health (not recorded which). Both conserved end residues are part of each CDR3. D genes are given only for firm matches. The size entry is marked missing in some rows and otherwise reads once, few, many or a size class.

size,D,J,V,CDR3,DNA
-,TRBD1,TRBJ2-1,TRBV11-2,CASSLRAADRLRDEQFF,TGTGCCAGCAGCCTCCGGGCTGCGGACAGGTTGCGTGATGAGCAGTTCTTC
-,-,TRBJ1-1,TRBV18,CASSPLGGQQNTEAFF,TGTGCCAGCTCACCACTCGGGGGCCAGCAGAACACTGAAGCTTTCTTT
few,-,TRBJ2-7,TRBV19,CASSIRDGSYEQYF,TGTGCCAGTAGTATCAGGGACGGATCCTACGAGCAGTACTTC
few,-,TRBJ2-7,TRBV20-1,CSAREQVDQYF,TGCAGTGCTAGAGAACAGGTAGATCAGTACTTC
-,-,TRBJ2-1,TRBV7-7,CASSLILADEQFF,TGTGCTAGCAGCTTAATTTTGGCCGACGAGCAGTTCTTC
many,-,TRBJ2-3,TRBV28,CASLTPQATDTQYF,TGTGCCAGCCTAACTCCCCAGGCGACAGATACGCAGTATTTT
many,-,TRBJ2-7,TRBV5-1,CASSLVGARDEQYF,TGCGCCAGCAGCTTGGTAGGGGCACGCGACGAGCAGTACTTC
many,-,TRBJ1-3,TRBV3-1,CASSQDYSGNTIYF,TGTGCCAGCAGCCAAGATTACTCTGGAAACACCATATATTTT
-,TRBD1,TRBJ1-2,TRBV3-1,CASSEGTGLYYGYTF,TGTGCCAGCAGCGAAGGGACAGGGCTATACTATGGCTACACCTTC
few,-,TRBJ2-7,TRBV6-5,CASSYSTAGSYEQYF,TGTGCCAGCAGTTACTCGACGGCGGGCTCCTACGAGCAGTACTTC
-,TRBD2,TRBJ2-3,TRBV12-3/TRBV12-4,CASRTSGRSRVADTQYF,TGTGCCAGCAGAACTAGCGGGAGGTCCCGGGTGGCAGATACGCAGTATTTT
many,-,TRBJ2-1,TRBV7-9,CASSLGQGRRNEQFF,TGTGCCAGCAGCTTGGGTCAGGGTCGTCGCAATGAGCAGTTCTTC
-,-,TRBJ2-4,TRBV3-1,CASSQDGNIQYF,TGTGCCAGCAGCCAAGACGGAAACATTCAGTACTTC
once,-,TRBJ1-2,TRBV27,CAGSLTRKPVYGYTF,TGTGCCGGCAGTTTAACTAGGAAACCCGTCTATGGCTACACCTTC
many,TRBD2,TRBJ2-5,TRBV20-1,CSAAAVLAAQETQYF,TGCAGTGCTGCGGCTGTACTAGCGGCCCAAGAGACCCAGTACTTC
few,-,TRBJ1-1,TRBV5-1,CASSLGGKTEAFF,TGCGCCAGCAGCTTGGGAGGCAAGACTGAAGCTTTCTTT